This T cell receptor (beta chain) is drawn from a study of cytomegalovirus exposure and HLA in healthy donors. Note on this clone: Its antigen is as yet unknown.

PCR involved 60 Vbeta and 13 Jbeta primers. Clones were read by immunoSEQ multiplex PCR, and TCRdb kept only the in-frame ones, dropping some. This table has around 62,000 clones, approximately 81% appearing once. Regarding the study as a whole: In an earlier analysis, about 90% or about 30%: the productive usage of most TCR beta V segments.

The CDR3 is 18 amino acids. CDR1 is LNHDA and CDR2 is SQIVND in the germline V gene (reference sequence). The ends lost 4 bases at V and 0 bases at J; junction bases unmatched: 8. The receptor's source is a woman aged 25 to 39 in good health and CMV-seronegative. Sequenced sample: PBMCs. V and J are TRBV19 and TRBJ2-3; 12 bases fit TRBD2. CDR3 amino acids: CASSTLAGGVASTDTQYF. CDR3 sequence (DNA): TGTGCCAGTAGTACACTAGCGGGGGGCGTTGCTAGCACAGATACGCAGTATTTT.